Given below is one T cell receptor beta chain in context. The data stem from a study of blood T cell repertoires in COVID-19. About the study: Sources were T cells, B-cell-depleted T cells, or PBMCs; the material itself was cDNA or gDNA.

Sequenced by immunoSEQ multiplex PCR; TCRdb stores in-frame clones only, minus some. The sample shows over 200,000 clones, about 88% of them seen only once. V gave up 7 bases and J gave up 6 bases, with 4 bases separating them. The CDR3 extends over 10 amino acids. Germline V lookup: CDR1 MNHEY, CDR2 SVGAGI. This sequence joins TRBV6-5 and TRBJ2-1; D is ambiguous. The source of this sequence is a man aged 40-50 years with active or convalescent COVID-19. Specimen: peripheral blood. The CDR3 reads CASTPNEQFF. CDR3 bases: TGTGCCAGCACTCCCAATGAGCAGTTCTTC.